These 17 T cell receptor beta chains were sequenced from one sample in a study of T cells in Graves' hyperthyroidism and ophthalmopathy (dated by TCRdb to the late 2010s). Library preparation used multiplex PCR. The run used an Illumina HiSeq 2000. Amplification of TCR beta CDR3 regions was carried out from RNA transcripts. A first-round RT-PCR of the TCR CDR3 used the HTBI primer set with the Qiagen OneStep RT-PCR kit. The raw public data were reprocessed by TCRdb itself: fastp quality trimming at Q25, MiXCR clonotype calling, in-frame beta chains only. For every CDR3 protein sequence, its rows merge into one entry that carries the most common genes and DNA. This sample gives about 250,000 distinct CDR3 sequences in total; around 24% of them show up just once. The ten largest clones add up to around 40% of the sample. The source material was blood. These receptors came from a woman aged 40-49 years with Graves' ophthalmopathy.

This clonotype was detected ten times or more. The chain combines TRBV12-3 or TRBV12-4 with TRBJ1-5; TRBD1 might be the D (5 bases). With 2 bases removed from V and 4 bases from J, the gap between germline ends came to 12 bases. The CDR3 spans 15 residues. The CDR3 sequence is CASSLRQGTNQPQHF. The CDR3 DNA follows: TGTGCCAGCAGTTTACGGCAGGGAACGAATCAGCCCCAGCATTTT.

The sample holds many counts of this clonotype. The J gene is TRBJ2-5, the V gene TRBV27; weak D call: TRBD1 (6 bases). Per germline, CDR1 MNHEY and CDR2 SMNVEV (reference sequence). V gave up 6 bases and J gave up 5 bases, with 13 bases separating them. This CDR3 is 13 amino acids long. The CDR3 bases are TGTGCCAGCAGATCCCAGGGGATCGAGACCCAGTACTTC. Its protein product is CASRSQGIETQYF.

The table lists this clonotype with many counts. The chain joins TRBV29-1 to TRBJ1-2; 7 nucleotides align to TRBD1. The CDR3 sequence is 14 residues long. V lost 0 bases and J lost 2; bases outside the gene matches: 3. CDR1 SQVTM and CDR2 ANQGSEA come from the germline V gene. CDR3 amino acids: CSVEEVGGNYGYTF. CDR3 sequence (DNA): TGCAGCGTTGAAGAAGTAGGGGGCAACTATGGCTACACCTTC.

This clonotype has ten or more counts. This chain connects TRBV6-1 to TRBJ1-1; D is perhaps TRBD1 (6 bases). The CDR3 has 15 residues. Germline lookup yields CDR1 MNHNS and CDR2 SASEGT. Trimming removed 5 bases from V and 0 bases from J, with 13 bases in between. As DNA, the CDR3 is TGTGCCAGCAGTCAACAGACAGGCCTGAACACTGAAGCTTTCTTT. Translation gives CASSQQTGLNTEAFF.

This clonotype was recorded many times. The V gene is TRBV29-1, the J gene TRBJ2-7, with D perhaps TRBD1 or TRBD2 (5 bases each). Trimming removed 4 bases from V and 9 bases from J, with 19 bases in between. Germline V gives CDR1 SQVTM, CDR2 ANQGSEA. This CDR3 contains 13 residues. The CDR3 sequence: CSVAPSQGSGQYF. The CDR3 DNA is TGCAGCGTTGCCCCTTCCCAGGGAAGCGGGCAGTACTTC.

The chain has TRBV6-2 or TRBV6-3 and TRBJ1-5, with 7 bases that match TRBD1. Germline CDR1 reads MNHEY; CDR2 reads SVGEGT. The CDR3 runs 14 residues. V lost 5 bases, J lost 3 bases, and 4 bases stayed unmatched. This CDR3 is CASSRDSFNQPQHF. Here the CDR3 DNA reads TGTGCCAGCAGTCGGGACAGCTTCAATCAGCCCCAGCATTTT.

The table lists this clonotype with many counts. The rearrangement joins TRBV11-2 to TRBJ1-2; tentative D call: TRBD1 (6 bases). V was clipped by 1 base and J by 8 bases, with 8 bases between them. The CDR3 totals 12 residues. Germline V gives CDR1 SGHAT, CDR2 FQNNGV. The CDR3 loop reads CASSLGQAGYTF. The CDR3 DNA follows: TGTGCCAGCAGCTTAGGACAGGCCGGCTACACCTTC. The entire variable domain, with the rest obtained from reference TRBV11-2 and TRBJ1-2, is as follows: EAGVAQSPRYKIIEKRQSVAFWCNPISGHATLYWYQQILGQGPKLLIQFQNNGVVDDSQLPKDRFSAERLKGVDSTLKIQPAKLEDSAVYLCASSLGQAGYTFGSGTRLTVV.

The chain employs TRBV28 and TRBJ2-7; possible D gene TRBD2, 5 bases. V was pared by 7 bases and J by 9 bases, with 19 bases between. This CDR3 has 13 residues. CDR1 is MDHEN, CDR2 SYDVKM, per germline. CDR3 region: CASTPGSGEGQYF. DNA of the CDR3: TGTGCCAGCACCCCCGGCAGCGGAGAAGGGCAGTACTTC.

This clonotype was seen many times. This chain uses TRBV11-2 with TRBJ2-5; TRBD2 aligns across 11 bases. The junction had 14 bases not matched to a gene; V was cut back by 5 bases and J by 9 bases. There are 16 residues in the CDR3. Germline CDR1 SGHAT, CDR2 FQNNGV. In DNA form, the CDR3 reads TGTGCCAGCAGCGCCGGGACTAGCGGAATTACGACGGCCCAGTACTTC. It encodes CASSAGTSGITTAQYF.

In its sample, this clonotype was seen many times. The CDR3, as DNA: TGTGCCAGCTCCGGGACAATTAGCAATCAGCCCCAGCATTTT. Its translation is CASSGTISNQPQHF. The genes are TRBV6-1 and TRBJ1-5; a possible D gene is TRBD1 (6 bases). Trimming cost V 8 bases and J 0 bases, with 11 bases left between them. The CDR3 sequence is 14 residues long. Germline V CDR1 and CDR2: MNHNS, SASEGT.

This clonotype was counted ten times or more. V and J are TRBV7-2 and TRBJ2-7; 8 positions agree with TRBD2. V gave up 4 bases and J gave up 5 bases; unmatched junction bases: 7. Germline V lookup: CDR1 SGHTA, CDR2 FQGNSA. The CDR3 contains 14 residues. DNA of the CDR3: TGTGCCAGCAGCTCACTAGCGGCCACCCACGAGCAGTACTTC. Translating gives CASSSLAATHEQYF.

This chain connects TRBV19 to TRBJ1-1; no clear D. The CDR3 is 14 amino acids. Germline lookup yields CDR1 LNHDA and CDR2 SQIVND (reference sequence). Trimming shortened V by 8 bases and J by 0 bases, and 13 bases separated the two germline ends. The CDR3 is CASGHSGMNTEAFF. For the CDR3, the DNA is TGTGCCAGTGGCCACAGCGGAATGAACACTGAAGCTTTCTTT. The whole variable domain, remainder taken from reference TRBV19 and TRBJ1-1, is DGGITQSPKYLFRKEGQNVTLSCEQNLNHDAMYWYRQDPGQGLRLIYYSQIVNDFQKGDIAEGYSVSREKKESFPLTVTSAQKNPTAFYLCASGHSGMNTEAFFGQGTRLTVV.

This clonotype has at least ten counts. V is TRBV11-1 and J is TRBJ2-7, with TRBD2 matching over 9 bases. The germline V gene has CDR1 SGHAT and CDR2 FQDESV (reference sequence). J lost 4 bases, V lost 5 bases, and 6 bases had no gene match. The CDR3 consists of 14 residues. CDR3 in amino acids: CASSPTSGPYEQYF. The CDR3 bases are TGTGCCAGCAGCCCAACTAGCGGGCCTTACGAGCAGTACTTC. The entire variable domain, with the rest obtained from reference TRBV11-1 and TRBJ2-7, is as follows: EAEVAQSPRYKITEKSQAVAFWCDPISGHATLYWYRQILGQGPELLVQFQDESVVDDSQLPKDRFSAERLKGVDSTLKIQPAELGDSAMYLCASSPTSGPYEQYFGPGTRLTVT.

The rearrangement uses TRBV4-1 and TRBJ2-7, with D perhaps TRBD2 (6 bases). The CDR3 totals 12 residues. Trimming took 5 bases from V and 2 from J, leaving 7 bases between them. Germline assignment: CDR1 MGHRA and CDR2 YSYEKL. CDR3 DNA sequence: TGCGCCAGCAGCGGGGAGGCCTACGAGCAGTACTTC. Its translation is CASSGEAYEQYF.

This chain connects TRBV6-1 to TRBJ2-5, with 7 bases matching TRBD2. The germline CDR1 and CDR2 sequences are MNHNS and SASEGT. The J segment lost 4 bases and the V segment lost 6 bases, leaving 2 bases of the junction unmatched. This CDR3 spans 12 amino acids. Here the CDR3 reads CASRWGGETQYF. The CDR3 nucleotides are TGTGCCAGCAGATGGGGGGGAGAGACCCAGTACTTC.

Many counts were recorded for this clonotype. The rearrangement joins TRBV3-1 to TRBJ2-7; D is ambiguous. The CDR3 is 16 residues long. V lost 0 bases and J lost 5, with 17 bases in between. Per germline, CDR1 LGHDT and CDR2 YNNKEL (reference sequence). The CDR3, as DNA: TGTGCCAGCAGCCAAGAAGAAACCCGAAGAAAAAACGAGCAGTACTTC. Translation gives CASSQEETRRKNEQYF.

The V and J genes are TRBV12-3 or TRBV12-4 and TRBJ2-7; no clear D. The V end was cut by 2 bases, the J end by 5 bases, with 13 bases between. The CDR3 contains 14 residues. The CDR3 nucleotides are TGTGCCAGCAGTTTACGCAACAAGCAAAACGAGCAGTACTTC. Translating gives CASSLRNKQNEQYF.